This T cell receptor (beta chain) came from a study of T cells in Graves' hyperthyroidism and ophthalmopathy. V lost 0 bases to trimming and J lost 7 bases, with 11 bases between them. There are 14 residues in the CDR3. Germline V gene data show CDR1 as MNHNS and CDR2 as SASEGT. This clonotype has at least ten counts. TCR beta CDR3 regions were amplified from RNA transcripts. Carried out on the TCR CDR3, a first-round RT-PCR used the HTBI primer set. TCRdb processed the multiplex PCR reads anew with MiXCR; each CDR3 protein has one entry. The sample has 400,000 to 550,000 distinct CDR3 sequences, under 15% seen once.

The chain is built from TRBV6-1 and TRBJ2-3; D perhaps matches TRBD2 (5 bases). This sequence was found in a woman aged 18-29 years with Graves' hyperthyroidism. The sequencing input was blood. CDR3 sequence: CASSEAHGGYTQYF. The CDR3 DNA sequence: TGTGCCAGCAGTGAAGCGCACGGAGGCTATACGCAGTATTTT.